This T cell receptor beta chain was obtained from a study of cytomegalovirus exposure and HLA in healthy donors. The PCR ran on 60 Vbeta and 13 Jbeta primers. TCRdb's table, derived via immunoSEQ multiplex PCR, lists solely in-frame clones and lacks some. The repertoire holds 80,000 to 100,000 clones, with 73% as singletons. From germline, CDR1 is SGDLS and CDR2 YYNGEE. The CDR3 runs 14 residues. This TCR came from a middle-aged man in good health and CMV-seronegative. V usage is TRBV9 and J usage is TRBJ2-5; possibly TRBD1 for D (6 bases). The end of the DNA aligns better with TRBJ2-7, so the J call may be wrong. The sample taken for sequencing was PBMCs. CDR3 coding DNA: TGTGCCAGCAGCGTTACAGGGAGCTCCTACGAGCAGTACTTC. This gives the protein CASSVTGSSYEQYF.